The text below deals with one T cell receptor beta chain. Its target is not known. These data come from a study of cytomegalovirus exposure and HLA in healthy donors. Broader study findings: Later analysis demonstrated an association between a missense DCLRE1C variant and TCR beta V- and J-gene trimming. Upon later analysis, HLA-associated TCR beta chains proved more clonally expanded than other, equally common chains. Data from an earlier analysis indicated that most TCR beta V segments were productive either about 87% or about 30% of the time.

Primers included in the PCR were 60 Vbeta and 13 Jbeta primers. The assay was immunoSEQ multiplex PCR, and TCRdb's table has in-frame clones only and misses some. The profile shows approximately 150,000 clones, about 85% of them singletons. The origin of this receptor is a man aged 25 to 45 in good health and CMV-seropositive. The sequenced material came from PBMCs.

The CDR3 here is CASRTQTGRYF. As DNA, the CDR3 is TGTGCCAGCAGAACCCAGACAGGCAGGTACTTC. The genes are TRBV27 and TRBJ2-7, with a tentative D call TRBD1 (6 bases). The V gene lost 6 bases and the J gene lost 12 bases, with 15 bases spanning the gap. Per the germline V gene, CDR1 is MNHEY and CDR2 is SMNVEV (reference sequence). The CDR3 consists of 11 residues.